This TCR beta chain was recovered during a study of blood T cells in healthy people across ages. The CDR3 has 15 amino acids. Germline lookup yields CDR1 SGHTA and CDR2 FQGNSA. A J-beta primer mix and a sample-barcoded 5' primer were used in a second PCR of about 7 to 12 cycles. TCRdb fed the 5' RACE reads into MiXCR, producing one record per CDR3 protein. The sample yields roughly 1.9 million distinct CDR3 sequences, roughly 43% seen once. Every donor contributed roughly 11 milliliters of peripheral blood by blood draw. On this clonotype itself: One junction end disagrees with the germline gene, perhaps due to a read error.

The TCR originated in a human donor in good health. This chain uses TRBV7-2 with TRBJ2-1; perhaps D is TRBD1 or TRBD2 (6 bases each). The sample was blood. This CDR3 reads CASSLRGANPNEQFF. The CDR3 DNA reads as TGTGCGAGCAGCTTAAGGGGGGCCAACCCCAATGAGCAGTTCTTC.